These 15 T cell receptor beta chains share one sample of origin, sequenced in a study of cytomegalovirus exposure and HLA in healthy donors. Primers for the PCR totalled 60 Vbeta and 13 Jbeta. Some clones are missing from TCRdb's copy, which holds only in-frame ones; the method was immunoSEQ multiplex PCR. The table has over 80,000 clones, approximately 70% seen once. The specimen was PBMCs. The receptors derive from a man in his forties or fifties in good health and CMV-seronegative.

The chain links TRBV19 to TRBJ2-3, with 10 bases aligning to TRBD1. The CDR3 contains 13 residues. The V gene end was trimmed by 6 bases and the J gene end by 6 bases; junction bases not matched to a gene: 3. CDR1 and CDR2 from the germline V gene are LNHDA and SQIVND (reference sequence). The CDR3 nucleotides are TGTGCCAGTAGGTTGGGACAGGGGGATACGCAGTATTTT. It translates to CASRLGQGDTQYF.

With respect to this clone: It is likely a read error, because the conserved phenylalanine at the end of the CDR3 is missing. The limits of the CDR3 on the DNA are not certain, so only TCRdb's listed CDR3 is given. The chain couples TRBV13 to TRBJ1-2; TRBD1 is taken as the D call from the table, unchecked against the DNA. The CDR3 is 11 residues long, ends included. The germline CDR1 and CDR2 sequences are PRHDT and FYEKMQ (reference sequence). CDR3 in amino acids: CASSSPPGVGV.

The V gene is TRBV18, the J gene TRBJ1-2; D ambiguous. Germline V gene data show CDR1 as KGHSH and CDR2 as LQKENI. This CDR3 is 14 amino acids long. Trimming took off 4 bases at V and 8 bases at J, with 17 bases between the two ends. CDR3 bases: TGTGCCAGCTCACTCCCTTTTGGAAGGGAGGGCTACACCTTC. Its translation is CASSLPFGREGYTF.

The chain combines TRBV5-4 with TRBJ2-3; TRBD2 is a possible D gene (6 bases). The CDR3 extends over 15 amino acids. V lost 1 base, J lost 2 bases, and 11 bases lay in between. Germline V gives CDR1 SGHNT, CDR2 YYREEE (reference sequence). Here the CDR3 DNA reads TGTGCCAGCAGCTTGCAGAGGGACTCCACAGATACGCAGTATTTT. It is translated as CASSLQRDSTDTQYF.

The chain recombines TRBV7-8 with TRBJ2-3; 11 bases agree with TRBD2. Germline loops: CDR1 SGHVS, CDR2 FQNEAQ. The CDR3 covers 19 residues. Unmatched junction bases numbered 15, after V lost 5 bases and J lost 2 bases. CDR3 nucleotide sequence: TGTGCCAGCAGCCCTCTCCTAGCGGGGGGCCTTACTTCCACAGATACGCAGTATTTT. This translates into CASSPLLAGGLTSTDTQYF. The full variable domain, completed using reference TRBV7-8 and TRBJ2-3, is GAGVSQSPRYKVAKRGQDVALRCDPISGHVSLFWYQQALGQGPEFLTYFQNEAQLDKSGLPSDRFFAERPEGSVSTLKIQRTQQEDSAVYLCASSPLLAGGLTSTDTQYFGPGTRLTVL.

This clone was counted between two and nine times. The chain combines TRBV5-1 with TRBJ1-1; D not certain. Trimming pared 0 bases from V and 2 bases from J, leaving 8 bases between. Per germline, CDR1 SGHRS and CDR2 YFSETQ. This CDR3 has 14 amino acids. In nucleotides, the CDR3 is TGCGCCAGCAGCTTGGAAGTTACAAACACTGAAGCTTTCTTT. Translation gives CASSLEVTNTEAFF.

This clone was seen only a few times. The genes are TRBV5-1 and TRBJ2-5; TRBD2 matches at 8 bases. Trimming took 2 bases from V and 4 from J; bases not matched to a gene: 7. CDR1 SGHRS and CDR2 YFSETQ come from the germline V gene. The CDR3 sequence is 15 residues long. The CDR3: CASSFGSGGLETQYF. CDR3 nucleotide sequence: TGCGCCAGCAGCTTTGGGTCGGGGGGGTTAGAGACCCAGTACTTC.

A few counts support this clone. The chain combines TRBV19 with TRBJ2-1; D is possibly TRBD1 (6 bases). The germline CDR1 and CDR2 sequences are LNHDA and SQIVND (reference sequence). Trimming took 1 base from V and 6 from J, leaving 22 bases between them. The CDR3 loop spans 18 amino acids. CDR3: CASSIVFGVQGTSNEQFF. CDR3 sequence (DNA): TGTGCCAGTAGTATAGTGTTTGGGGTACAGGGAACAAGCAATGAGCAGTTCTTC. The full variable domain, in which reference TRBV19 and TRBJ2-1 provide the parts outside the CDR3, is DGGITQSPKYLFRKEGQNVTLSCEQNLNHDAMYWYRQDPGQGLRLIYYSQIVNDFQKGDIAEGYSVSREKKESFPLTVTSAQKNPTAFYLCASSIVFGVQGTSNEQFFGPGTRLTVL.

This chain connects TRBV13 to TRBJ2-1, with TRBD2 as a possible D gene (6 bases). Germline V lookup: CDR1 PRHDT, CDR2 FYEKMQ (reference sequence). V was cut by 1 base and J by 7 bases, with 17 bases left in between. This CDR3 has 16 amino acids. As DNA, the CDR3 is TGTGCCAGCAGCTTAGAGTCCAGCGGAGGGGAGAATGAGCAGTTCTTC. Translating it yields CASSLESSGGENEQFF.

A few counts support this clone. V usage is TRBV7-2 and J usage is TRBJ2-3; perhaps TRBD2 as D (6 bases). From germline, CDR1 is SGHTA and CDR2 FQGNSA. With 1 base removed from V and 2 bases from J, the gap between germline ends came to 13 bases. The CDR3 consists of 16 residues. The CDR3 is CASSLVAGTVTDTQYF. In DNA, the CDR3 is TGTGCCAGCAGCTTAGTGGCGGGGACGGTCACAGATACGCAGTATTTT.

CDR3 DNA sequence: TGCGCCAGCAGCGTATTACAGGGGACGAACACTGAAGCTTTCTTT. Amino acid sequence: CASSVLQGTNTEAFF. The V gene is TRBV5-1, the J gene TRBJ1-1; 7 bases align to TRBD1. The CDR3 totals 15 residues. The junction had 7 bases not matched to a gene; V was cut back by 4 bases and J by 1 base. CDR1 SGHRS and CDR2 YFSETQ come from the germline V gene.

The chain recombines TRBV7-3 with TRBJ1-2, with a tentative D call TRBD1 (5 bases). This CDR3 is built from 15 residues. V lost 0 bases and J lost 5, with 13 bases in between. Germline values: CDR1 SGHTA, CDR2 FQGTGA. The chain's CDR3 is CASSLTGAASYGYTF. The CDR3 DNA reads TGTGCCAGCAGCTTAACAGGGGCAGCCTCTTATGGCTACACCTTC.

A single count supports this clone. The chain carries TRBV9 and TRBJ2-7, with D unclear. The germline V and J ends were trimmed by 0 bases and 5 bases, with 12 bases remaining between them. Germline lookup yields CDR1 SGDLS and CDR2 YYNGEE. This CDR3 comprises 14 residues. The chain's CDR3 is CASSVGSRFHEQYF. The DNA of the CDR3 is TGTGCCAGCAGCGTAGGCTCACGGTTCCACGAGCAGTACTTC. Looking up the rest from reference TRBV9 and TRBJ2-7 gives the full variable domain: DSGVTQTPKHLITATGQRVTLRCSPRSGDLSVYWYQQSLDQGLQFLIQYYNGEERAKGNILERFSAQQFPDLHSELNLSSLELGDSALYFCASSVGSRFHEQYFGPGTRLTVT.

J is TRBJ1-4 and V is TRBV5-1, with D possibly being TRBD1 (6 bases). V lost 5 bases to trimming and J lost 6 bases, with 11 bases between them. The length of the CDR3 is 13 residues. Germline V lookup: CDR1 SGHRS, CDR2 YFSETQ. The DNA of the CDR3 is TGCGCCAGCAGGGGGGGGCGCGATGAAAAACTGTTTTTT. Translated, it gives CASRGGRDEKLFF.

This clone occurred a few times. CDR3 DNA: TGTGCCAGCAGAATCGAAGGGGGAACTAATGAAAAACTGTTTTTT. It is translated as CASRIEGGTNEKLFF. The J gene is TRBJ1-4, the V gene TRBV6-5; TRBD1 might be the D (6 bases). This CDR3 has 15 residues. In germline, CDR1 is MNHEY, CDR2 SVGAGI. Deletions cut 6 bases from V and 1 base from J, with 12 bases between.